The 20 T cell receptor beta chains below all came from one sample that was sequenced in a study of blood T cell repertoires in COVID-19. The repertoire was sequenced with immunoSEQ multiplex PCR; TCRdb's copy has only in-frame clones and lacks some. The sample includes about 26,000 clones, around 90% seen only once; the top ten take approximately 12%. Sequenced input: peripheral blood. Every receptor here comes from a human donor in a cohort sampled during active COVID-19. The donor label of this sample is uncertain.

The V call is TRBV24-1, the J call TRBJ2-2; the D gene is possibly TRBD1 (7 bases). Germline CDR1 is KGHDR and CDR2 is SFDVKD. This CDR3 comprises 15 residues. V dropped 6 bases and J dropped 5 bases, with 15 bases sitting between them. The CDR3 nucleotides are TGTGCCACCAGTCAGGGGGGAAGAGGAACCGGGGAGCTGTTTTTT. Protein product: CATSQGGRGTGELFF.

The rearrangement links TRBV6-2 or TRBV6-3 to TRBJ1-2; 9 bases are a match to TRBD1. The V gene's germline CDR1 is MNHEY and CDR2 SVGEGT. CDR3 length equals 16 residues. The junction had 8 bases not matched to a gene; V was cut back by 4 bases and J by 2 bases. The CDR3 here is CASSSLPGQGNYGYTF. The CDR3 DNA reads TGTGCCAGCAGTTCTCTTCCGGGACAGGGAAACTATGGCTACACCTTC.

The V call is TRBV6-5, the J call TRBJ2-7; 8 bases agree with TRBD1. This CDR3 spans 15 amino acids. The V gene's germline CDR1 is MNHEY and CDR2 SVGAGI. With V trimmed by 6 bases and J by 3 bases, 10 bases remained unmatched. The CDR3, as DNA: TGTGCCAGCAGCCAACCTGGACAGGGCTACTACGAGCAGTACTTC. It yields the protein CASSQPGQGYYEQYF.

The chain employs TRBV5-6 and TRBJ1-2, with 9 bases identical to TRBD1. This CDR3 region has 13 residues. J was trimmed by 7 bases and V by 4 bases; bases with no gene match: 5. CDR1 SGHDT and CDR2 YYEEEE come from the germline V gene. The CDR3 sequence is CASSQGQGFGYTF. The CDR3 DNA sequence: TGTGCCAGCAGCCAAGGACAGGGGTTTGGCTACACCTTC.

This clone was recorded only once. CDR3 sequence: CAISARGYEQYF. In nucleotides, the CDR3 is TGTGCCATCAGTGCCAGGGGCTACGAGCAGTACTTC. The V gene is TRBV10-3, the J gene TRBJ2-7; possibly TRBD1 for D (6 bases). The V and J ends lost 4 bases and 3 bases respectively, with 7 bases between them. This CDR3 region has 12 residues. The germline V gene has CDR1 ENHRY and CDR2 SYGVKD.

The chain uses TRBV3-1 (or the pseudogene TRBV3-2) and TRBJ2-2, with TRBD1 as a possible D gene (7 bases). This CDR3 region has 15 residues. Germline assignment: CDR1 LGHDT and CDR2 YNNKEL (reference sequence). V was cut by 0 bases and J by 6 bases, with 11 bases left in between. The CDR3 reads CASSQDGGGPGELFF. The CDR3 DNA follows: TGTGCCAGCAGCCAAGATGGAGGGGGCCCCGGGGAGCTGTTTTTT.

CDR3 DNA: TGTGCCATCAGTGGGACAGGTCTGAACACTGAAGCTTTCTTT. Protein: CAISGTGLNTEAFF. The genes are TRBV10-3 and TRBJ1-1; TRBD1 matches at 7 bases. Unmatched junction bases numbered 2, after V lost 4 bases and J lost 0 bases. Per the germline V gene, CDR1 is ENHRY and CDR2 is SYGVKD. The CDR3 spans 14 residues.

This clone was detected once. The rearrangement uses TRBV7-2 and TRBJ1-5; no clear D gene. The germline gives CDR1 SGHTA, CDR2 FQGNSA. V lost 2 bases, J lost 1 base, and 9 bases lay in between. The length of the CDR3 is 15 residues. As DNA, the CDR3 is TGTGCCAGCAGCTTATACGAACAGAGCAATCAGCCCCAGCATTTT. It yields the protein CASSLYEQSNQPQHF.

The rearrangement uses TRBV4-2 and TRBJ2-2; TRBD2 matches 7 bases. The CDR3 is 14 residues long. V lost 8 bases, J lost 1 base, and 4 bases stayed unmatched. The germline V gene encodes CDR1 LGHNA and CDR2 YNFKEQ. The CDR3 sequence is CASRERGNTGELFF. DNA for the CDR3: TGTGCCAGCCGTGAGCGGGGGAACACCGGGGAGCTGTTTTTT.

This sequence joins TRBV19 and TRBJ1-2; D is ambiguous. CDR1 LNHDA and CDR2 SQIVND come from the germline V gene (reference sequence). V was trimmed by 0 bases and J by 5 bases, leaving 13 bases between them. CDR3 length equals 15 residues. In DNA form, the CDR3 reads TGTGCCAGTAGTATAGATGGGCAGCCCAGATATGGCTACACCTTC. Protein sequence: CASSIDGQPRYGYTF.

The CDR3 sequence is CASSVGDSDFSYEQYF. CDR3 bases: TGTGCCAGCAGCGTAGGGGACAGCGACTTCTCCTACGAGCAGTACTTC. The rearrangement joins TRBV9 to TRBJ2-7; 7 bases agree with TRBD1. Trimming at V came to 0 bases and at J to 0 bases, leaving 6 bases not matched to a gene. The CDR3 has 16 amino acids. The germline V gene encodes CDR1 SGDLS and CDR2 YYNGEE.

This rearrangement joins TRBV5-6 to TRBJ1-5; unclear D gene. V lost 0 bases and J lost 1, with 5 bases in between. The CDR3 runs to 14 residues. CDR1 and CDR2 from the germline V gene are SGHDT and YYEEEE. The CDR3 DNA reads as TGTGCCAGCAGCTTGGGGGCCAGCAATCAGCCCCAGCATTTT. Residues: CASSLGASNQPQHF. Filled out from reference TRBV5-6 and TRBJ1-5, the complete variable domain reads DAGVTQSPTHLIKTRGQQVTLRCSPKSGHDTVSWYQQALGQGPQFIFQYYEEEERQRGNFPDRFSGHQFPNYSSELNVNALLLGDSALYLCASSLGASNQPQHFGDGTRLSIL.

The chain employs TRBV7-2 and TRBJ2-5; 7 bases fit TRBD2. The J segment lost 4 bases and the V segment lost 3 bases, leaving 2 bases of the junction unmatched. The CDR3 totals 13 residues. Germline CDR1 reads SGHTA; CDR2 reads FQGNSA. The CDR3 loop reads CASSFERGETQYF. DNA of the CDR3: TGTGCCAGCAGCTTTGAGCGGGGAGAGACCCAGTACTTC.

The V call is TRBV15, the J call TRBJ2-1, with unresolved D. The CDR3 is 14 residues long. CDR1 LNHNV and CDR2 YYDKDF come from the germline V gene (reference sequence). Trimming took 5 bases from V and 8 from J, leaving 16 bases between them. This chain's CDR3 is CATSSRQWAHEQFF. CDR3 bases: TGTGCCACCAGCTCTCGACAATGGGCCCATGAGCAGTTCTTC.

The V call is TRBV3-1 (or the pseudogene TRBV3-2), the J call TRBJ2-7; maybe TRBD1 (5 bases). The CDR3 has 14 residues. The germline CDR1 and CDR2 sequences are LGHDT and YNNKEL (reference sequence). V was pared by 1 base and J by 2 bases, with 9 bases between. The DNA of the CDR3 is TGTGCCAGCAGCCAAGGGGGCAGAACCTACGAGCAGTACTTC. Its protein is CASSQGGRTYEQYF.

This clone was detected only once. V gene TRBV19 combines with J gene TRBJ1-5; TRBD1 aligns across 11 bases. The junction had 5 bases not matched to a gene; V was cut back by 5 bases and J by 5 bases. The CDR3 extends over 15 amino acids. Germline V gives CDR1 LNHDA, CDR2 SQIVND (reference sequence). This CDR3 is CASSLDRGQDQPQHF. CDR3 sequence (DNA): TGTGCCAGTAGTTTGGACAGGGGGCAGGATCAGCCCCAGCATTTT. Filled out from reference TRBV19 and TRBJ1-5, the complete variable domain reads DGGITQSPKYLFRKEGQNVTLSCEQNLNHDAMYWYRQDPGQGLRLIYYSQIVNDFQKGDIAEGYSVSREKKESFPLTVTSAQKNPTAFYLCASSLDRGQDQPQHFGDGTRLSIL.

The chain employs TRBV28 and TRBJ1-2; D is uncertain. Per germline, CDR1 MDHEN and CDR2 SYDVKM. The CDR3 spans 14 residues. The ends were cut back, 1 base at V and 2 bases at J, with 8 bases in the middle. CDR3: CASSLSVANYGYTF. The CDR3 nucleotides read TGTGCCAGCAGTTTATCGGTTGCAAACTATGGCTACACCTTC.

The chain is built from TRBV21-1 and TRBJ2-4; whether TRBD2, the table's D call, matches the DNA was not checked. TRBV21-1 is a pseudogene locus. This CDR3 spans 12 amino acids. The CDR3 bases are TGTGCCAGCAGCCTAACCAAAAACATTCAGTACTTC. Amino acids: CASSLTKNIQYF.

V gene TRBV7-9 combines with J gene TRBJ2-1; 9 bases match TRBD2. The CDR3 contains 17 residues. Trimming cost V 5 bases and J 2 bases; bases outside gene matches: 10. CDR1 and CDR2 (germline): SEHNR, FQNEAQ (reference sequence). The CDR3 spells CASSAGPTSGAYNEQFF. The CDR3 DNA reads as TGTGCCAGCAGCGCGGGCCCGACTAGCGGCGCCTACAATGAGCAGTTCTTC.

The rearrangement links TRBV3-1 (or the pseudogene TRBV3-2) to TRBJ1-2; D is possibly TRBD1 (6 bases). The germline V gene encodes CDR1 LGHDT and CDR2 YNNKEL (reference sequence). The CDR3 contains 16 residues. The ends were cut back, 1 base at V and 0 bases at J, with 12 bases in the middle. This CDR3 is CASSQGRDKANYGYTF. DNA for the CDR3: TGTGCCAGCAGCCAAGGTCGGGACAAGGCTAACTATGGCTACACCTTC.